One and the same sample provided the 6 T cell receptor beta chains below, sequenced in a study of post-analysis software for immune sequencing data. No antigen has been assigned to these receptors. Prepared libraries of TCR beta cDNA carried unique molecular identifiers. From the PCR reads, TCRdb called clonotypes with MiXCR, one entry per CDR3 protein. Of around 770,000 distinct CDR3 sequences in the sample, around 42% were seen once. The study's findings and limits: Five TRBV segments, TRBV5-6, TRBV5-1 and TRBV20-1 among them, were found more frequent in patients than controls.

Sample: blood. The source is a girl aged 5 to 17 with multiple sclerosis.

The genes are TRBV27 and TRBJ2-5; the match to TRBD2 covers 8 bases. Unmatched junction bases numbered 14, after V lost 6 bases and J lost 11 bases. The CDR3 runs 14 residues. CDR1 and CDR2 from the germline V gene are MNHEY and SMNVEV (reference sequence). CDR3 DNA sequence: TGTGCCAGCAGCTCGGGAGGGCCATTGGGGGAGCAGTACTTC. It specifies CASSSGGPLGEQYF.

The rearrangement links TRBV2 to TRBJ1-1, with D maybe TRBD1 (5 bases). The V gene's germline CDR1 is SNHLY and CDR2 FYNNEI. This CDR3 region has 15 residues. V was cut by 4 bases and J by 1 base, with 13 bases left in between. DNA of the CDR3: TGTGCCAGCAGTGTCAGGGCGGTCTGGAACACTGAAGCTTTCTTT. Encoded protein: CASSVRAVWNTEAFF.

The chain employs TRBV10-3 and TRBJ1-2, with D tentatively TRBD1 (6 bases). Trimming cost V 10 bases and J 6 bases, with 18 bases left between them. The CDR3 runs 13 residues. The germline CDR1 and CDR2 sequences are ENHRY and SYGVKD. The CDR3, as DNA: TGTGCCAGCAGACAGGAGGGTACCCATGGCTACACCTTC. Translated, it gives CASRQEGTHGYTF.

V gene TRBV5-6 combines with J gene TRBJ1-1, with a possible D match to TRBD1 (5 bases). The CDR3 runs 15 residues. Per the germline V gene, CDR1 is SGHDT and CDR2 is YYEEEE. Trimming took off 4 bases at V and 0 bases at J, with 13 bases between the two ends. DNA of the CDR3: TGTGCCAGCAGCGATGTGGGGGTCTTGAACACTGAAGCTTTCTTT. Residues: CASSDVGVLNTEAFF.

This clonotype was counted at least ten times. The rearrangement links TRBV12-3 or TRBV12-4 to TRBJ2-1; a weak D match, TRBD2 (6 bases). V was shortened by 6 bases and J by 5 bases, with 14 bases between the two germline ends. This CDR3 is built from 14 residues. The CDR3 DNA is TGTGCCAGCAGCCCCGGGACTCCGAACAATGAGCAGTTCTTC. It codes for CASSPGTPNNEQFF.

This clonotype has a handful of counts. The chain uses TRBV6-5 and TRBJ1-2; D is perhaps TRBD1 (6 bases). Per the germline V gene, CDR1 is MNHEY and CDR2 is SVGAGI. This CDR3 has 17 residues. V was cut by 0 bases and J by 1 base, with 15 bases left in between. In DNA, the CDR3 is TGTGCCAGCAGTTACTCTTCCGGGGGCAGGGGTAACTATGGCTACACCTTC. It encodes CASSYSSGGRGNYGYTF.